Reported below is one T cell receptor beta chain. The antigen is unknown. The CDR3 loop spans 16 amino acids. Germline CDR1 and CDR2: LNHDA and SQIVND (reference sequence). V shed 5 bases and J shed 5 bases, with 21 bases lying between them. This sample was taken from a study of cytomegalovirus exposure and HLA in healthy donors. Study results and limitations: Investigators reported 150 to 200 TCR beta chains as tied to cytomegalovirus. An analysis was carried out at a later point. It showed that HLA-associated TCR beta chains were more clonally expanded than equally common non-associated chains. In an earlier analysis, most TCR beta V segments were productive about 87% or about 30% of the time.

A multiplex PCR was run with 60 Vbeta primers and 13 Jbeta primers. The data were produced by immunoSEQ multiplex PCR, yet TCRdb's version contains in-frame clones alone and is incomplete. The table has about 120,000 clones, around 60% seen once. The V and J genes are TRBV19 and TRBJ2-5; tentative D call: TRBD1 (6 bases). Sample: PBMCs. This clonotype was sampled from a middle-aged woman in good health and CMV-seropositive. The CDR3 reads CASSEGTTGPKETQYF. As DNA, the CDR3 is TGTGCCAGTAGTGAAGGGACGACAGGACCTAAGGAGACCCAGTACTTC. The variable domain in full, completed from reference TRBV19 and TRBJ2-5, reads DGGITQSPKYLFRKEGQNVTLSCEQNLNHDAMYWYRQDPGQGLRLIYYSQIVNDFQKGDIAEGYSVSREKKESFPLTVTSAQKNPTAFYLCASSEGTTGPKETQYFGPGTRLLVL.